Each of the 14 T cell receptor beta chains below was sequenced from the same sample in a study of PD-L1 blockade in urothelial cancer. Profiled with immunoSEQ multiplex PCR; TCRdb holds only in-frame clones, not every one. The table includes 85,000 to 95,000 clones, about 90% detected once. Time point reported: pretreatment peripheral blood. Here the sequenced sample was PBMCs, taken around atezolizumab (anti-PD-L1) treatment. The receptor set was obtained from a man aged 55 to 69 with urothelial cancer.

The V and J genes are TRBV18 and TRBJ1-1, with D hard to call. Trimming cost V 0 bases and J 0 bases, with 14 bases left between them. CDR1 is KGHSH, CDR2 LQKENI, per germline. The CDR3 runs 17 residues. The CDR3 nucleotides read TGTGCCAGCTCACCACCGAGACGACAAAAAATGAACACTGAAGCTTTCTTT. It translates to CASSPPRRQKMNTEAFF.

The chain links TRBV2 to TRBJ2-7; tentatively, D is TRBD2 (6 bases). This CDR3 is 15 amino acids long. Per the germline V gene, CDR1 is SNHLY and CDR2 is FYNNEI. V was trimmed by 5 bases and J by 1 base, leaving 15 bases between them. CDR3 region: CASSSGGKGSYEQYF. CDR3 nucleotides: TGTGCCAGCAGTTCCGGGGGTAAGGGGTCCTACGAGCAGTACTTC.

The CDR3 region has the DNA TGTGCCACCAGCAGAGGTCCGGGACAGGGGCCGACAGATACGCAGTATTTT. It codes for CATSRGPGQGPTDTQYF. The gene calls are TRBV15 and TRBJ2-3; the match to TRBD1 covers 10 bases. Germline lookup yields CDR1 LNHNV and CDR2 YYDKDF (reference sequence). Unmatched junction bases numbered 7, after V lost 1 base and J lost 3 bases. The CDR3 spans 17 residues.

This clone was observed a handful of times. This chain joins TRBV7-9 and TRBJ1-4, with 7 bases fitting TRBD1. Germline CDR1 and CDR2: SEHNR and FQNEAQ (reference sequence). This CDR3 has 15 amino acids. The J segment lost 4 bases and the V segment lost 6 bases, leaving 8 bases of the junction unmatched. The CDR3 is CASSNRGQNNEKLFF. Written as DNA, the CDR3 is TGTGCCAGCAGTAACAGGGGACAGAATAATGAAAAACTGTTTTTT.

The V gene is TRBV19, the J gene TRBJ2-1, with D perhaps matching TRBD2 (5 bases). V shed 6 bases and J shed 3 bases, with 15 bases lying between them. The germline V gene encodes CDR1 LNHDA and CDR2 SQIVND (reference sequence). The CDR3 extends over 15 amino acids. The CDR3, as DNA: TGTGCCAGTAGCGGCCAGAGGACTCGCTACAATGAGCAGTTCTTC. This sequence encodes CASSGQRTRYNEQFF.

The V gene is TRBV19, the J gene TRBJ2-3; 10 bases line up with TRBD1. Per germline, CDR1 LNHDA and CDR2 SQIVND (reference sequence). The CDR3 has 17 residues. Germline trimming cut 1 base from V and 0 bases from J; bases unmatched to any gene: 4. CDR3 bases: TGTGCCAGTAGTATAGTGGGGGGACAGGGGAGCACAGATACGCAGTATTTT. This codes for CASSIVGGQGSTDTQYF.

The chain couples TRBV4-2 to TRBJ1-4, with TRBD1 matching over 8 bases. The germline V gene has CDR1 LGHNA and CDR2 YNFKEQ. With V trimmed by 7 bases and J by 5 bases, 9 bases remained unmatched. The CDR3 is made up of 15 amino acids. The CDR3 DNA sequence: TGTGCCAGCACCCGCGGGACAGGAGGAAATGAAAAACTGTTTTTT. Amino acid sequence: CASTRGTGGNEKLFF.

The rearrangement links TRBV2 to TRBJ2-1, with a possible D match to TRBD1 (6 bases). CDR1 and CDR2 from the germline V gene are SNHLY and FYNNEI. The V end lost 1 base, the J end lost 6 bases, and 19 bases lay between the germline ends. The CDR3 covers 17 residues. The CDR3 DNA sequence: TGTGCCAGCAGTGAAGTCCCGGGCAGGGGTTTGGGCAATGAGCAGTTCTTC. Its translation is CASSEVPGRGLGNEQFF. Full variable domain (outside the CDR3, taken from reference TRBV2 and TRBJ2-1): EPEVTQTPSHQVTQMGQEVILRCVPISNHLYFYWYRQILGQKVEFLVSFYNNEISEKSEIFDDQFSVERPDGSNFTLKIRSTKLEDSAMYFCASSEVPGRGLGNEQFFGPGTRLTVL.

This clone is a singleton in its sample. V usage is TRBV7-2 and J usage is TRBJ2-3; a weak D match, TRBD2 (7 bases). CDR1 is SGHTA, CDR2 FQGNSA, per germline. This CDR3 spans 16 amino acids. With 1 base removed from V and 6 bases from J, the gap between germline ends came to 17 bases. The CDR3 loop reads CASSLVGGGSADTQYF. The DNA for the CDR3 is TGTGCCAGCAGCTTAGTTGGGGGCGGGAGTGCCGATACGCAGTATTTT.

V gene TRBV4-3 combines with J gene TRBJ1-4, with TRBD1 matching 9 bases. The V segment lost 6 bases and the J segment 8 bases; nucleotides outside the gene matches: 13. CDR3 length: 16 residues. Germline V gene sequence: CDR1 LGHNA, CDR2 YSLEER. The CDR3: CASSLETGTGREKLFF. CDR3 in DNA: TGCGCCAGCAGTCTAGAAACCGGGACAGGGAGGGAAAAACTGTTTTTT.

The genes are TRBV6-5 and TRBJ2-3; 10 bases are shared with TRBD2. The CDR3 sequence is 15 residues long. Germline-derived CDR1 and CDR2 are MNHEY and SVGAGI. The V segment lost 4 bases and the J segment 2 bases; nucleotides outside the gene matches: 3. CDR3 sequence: CASSSSGRYTDTQYF. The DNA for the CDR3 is TGTGCCAGCAGTTCTAGCGGGAGATACACAGATACGCAGTATTTT.

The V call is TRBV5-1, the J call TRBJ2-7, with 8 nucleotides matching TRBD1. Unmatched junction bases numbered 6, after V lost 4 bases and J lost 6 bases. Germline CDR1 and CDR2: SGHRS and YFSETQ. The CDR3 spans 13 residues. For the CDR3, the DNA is TGCGCCAGCAGCACGGACAGGGATCGCGAGCAGTACTTC. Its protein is CASSTDRDREQYF.

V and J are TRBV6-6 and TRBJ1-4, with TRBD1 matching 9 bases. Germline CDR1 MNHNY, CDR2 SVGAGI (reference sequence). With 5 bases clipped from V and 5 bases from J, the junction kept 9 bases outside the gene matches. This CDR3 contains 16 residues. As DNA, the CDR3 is TGTGCCAGCAGTCAACTTAAAGACAGGGGGAATGAAAAACTGTTTTTT. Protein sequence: CASSQLKDRGNEKLFF.

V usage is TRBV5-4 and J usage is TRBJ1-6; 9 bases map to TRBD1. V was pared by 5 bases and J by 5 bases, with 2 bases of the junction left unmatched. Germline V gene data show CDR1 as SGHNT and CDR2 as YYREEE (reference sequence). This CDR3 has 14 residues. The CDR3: CASSRDRDNSPLHF. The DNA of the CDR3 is TGTGCCAGCAGTCGGGACAGGGATAATTCACCCCTCCACTTT.